This T cell receptor (beta chain) was profiled in a study of cytomegalovirus exposure and HLA in healthy donors (dated by TCRdb to between 2016 and 2019). Background for the entire study: In an earlier analysis of approximately 500 of the donors, 250 to 350 Gb of sequence data and 100 million or so unique TCR beta sequences from about 190 million T cells were reported. The number of donors typed differed by locus, with 629-630 for A, B, C, DRB1 and DQB1, more than 500 for DQA1, under 610 for DPA1, and under 490 for DPB1. Alongside the repertoire data, information on donor age, sex, ethnicity and CMV serostatus was compiled. A later genetic analysis took genome-wide SNP genotypes for about 65% of the 666 donors and used that subset as a discovery cohort. An early release covering some 640 HLA-typed donors comprised 250 to 350 gigabases of sequencing data and tens of millions of unique TCR sequences. All discovery cohort repertoires had been generated using a single sequencing platform. Rather than using new phenotypic data, the later analysis identified candidate immune exposures from TCR beta sequences and from how often those sequences occurred across donors. A handful of DR-DQ haplotypes were handled as single units for association and clustering because linkage in the cohort was strong. Using immunosequencing, the study profiled T cell repertoires from about 620 subjects and related those repertoires to cytomegalovirus serostatus. In an earlier analysis of about 590 of the donors, high-throughput TCR beta sequencing was used to judge whether each TCR beta V gene segment behaved as functional or pseudogenic. To predict cytomegalovirus infection status, the study brought together high-throughput TCR immunosequencing, statistical association of individual TCRs with disease status, and machine learning. The study was designed to test whether signatures of past pathogen exposure could be identified by cataloging public T cell receptors. HLA typing covered class I and class II loci at four-digit resolution. To study patterns of TCR occurrence, a later analysis re-analyzed previously published TCR beta repertoires from 700 or so donors and added high-resolution HLA genotyping. Among 300 to 500 genotyped donors of the cohort, an average of roughly 230,000 unique TCR beta nucleotide sequences was sequenced per donor, of which 15% to 20% were non-productive. Of the 350 to 450 genotyped donors, roughly 76% were placed in the genetic ancestry cluster associated with self-reported Caucasian donors. Along with the roughly 710-subject first cohort, a separate validation cohort of over a hundred different subjects was used. Results the study describes overall, beyond this receptor: According to the authors, the approach could potentially be generalized to other disease states and immunological phenotypes. An earlier analysis of approximately 570 of the donors showed that most TCR beta V segments appeared in productive rearrangements either about 87% or about 30% of the time, which broadly matched IMGT annotations. Most TCR sequences were seen in very few donors, while some public TCRs were found in many individuals. Some IMGT-functional V segments, including TRBV6-2 and TRBV6-3, could not be told apart with the 87-base-pair reads, so those segments were excluded. In vitro tests confirmed that three of the cytomegalovirus-associated TCR beta chains recognize cytomegalovirus antigens. The presence/absence analyses assumed that sequencing depth was roughly uniform across donors, and that assumption may not be true. Immune exposure information for the cohort was limited to CMV serostatus. A later analysis associated roughly 17,000 TCR beta sequences with specific HLA alleles at a false discovery rate of 0.05. A later analysis found that HLA-associated TCR beta chains were more clonally expanded and had lower generation probabilities than equally common non-associated chains. An association between a missense DCLRE1C variant and V-gene and J-gene trimming of TCR beta chains was found in a later genetic analysis and replicated in an independent cohort. When HLA alleles, especially DR and DQ, strongly co-occurred, TCR associations were difficult to assign to individual alleles. Correlated functional status among segregating V segments might be attributable to linkage disequilibrium, but an unknown experimental factor could not be ruled out. According to a later analysis, TCR association rates differed among HLA loci, with DRB1 alleles showing the most associated TCRs and HLA-C alleles showing the fewest. The study listed 164 TCR beta chains as associated with cytomegalovirus. A later genetic analysis reported fewer N-insertions in productive TCRs among donors in an Asian-associated ancestry cluster than the approximately 700-donor mean. Most CMV-associated TCR beta chains appeared to be HLA-restricted in a later analysis, and the HLA associations seemed to be driven largely by CMV exposure. A group of highly shared sequence variants was considered likely to be a technical artifact of the sequencing pipeline. About 15 rarely observed V segments, including chromosome 9 orphons, were excluded from the earlier analysis of several hundred of the donors because counts were too low. In a later analysis, several top co-occurrence clusters were reported to appear linked to parvovirus B19, influenza, CMV and Epstein-Barr virus. Only TCR beta chains were sequenced in this cohort, and the absence of alpha or paired-chain data limited detectable features. Because some donors lacked HLA typing at each locus, the association tests relied only on the typed subset. In both the original and validation cohorts, the classifier was reported to diagnose cytomegalovirus status with high specificity and sensitivity. A further reported finding was that TCR beta sequences accurately predicted the HLA-A and HLA-B alleles for most subjects in the first cohort.

The CDR3 covers 11 residues, taking in both the cysteine and the phenylalanine. Left in the record is the CDR3 DNA by itself, 33 bases read in frame from the first base. The germline V gene (reference sequence) gives CDR1 as DFQATT and CDR2 as SNEGSKA. V was cut back by 0 bases and J by 6 bases, leaving a gap of 4 bases between them. The library was obtained by the immunoSEQ multiplex PCR assay. For the multiplex PCR, a mixture combining 60 forward primers for TCR Vbeta segments and 13 reverse primers for TCR Jbeta segments was used. The CDR3 region of rearranged TCR beta genes was amplified from genomic DNA by a multiplex PCR assay. The amplified TCR beta libraries were sequenced on the Illumina HiSeq System as 87-base-pair reads. In the paper's pipeline: Across the 500 to 700 repertoires, a later analysis counted tens of millions of unique TCR beta chains, around 10 million of which were shared by at least two donors. A nearest-neighbor algorithm error-corrected the raw reads and collapsed the reads into unique sequences, merging closely related sequences to remove PCR and sequencing errors. Alignment of CDR3 sequences to IMGT reference sequences was used to assign V, D and J gene segments. Each retained sequence needed at least a six-nucleotide match to both a V gene segment and a J gene segment. A rearrangement was called productive if the CDR3 had no stop codons and remained in frame with V and J, and every other rearrangement was called non-productive. CDR3 was defined according to IMGT convention as the region running from the second conserved V-encoded cysteine to the conserved J-encoded phenylalanine. The earlier analysis of about 590 of the donors excluded sequences that lacked an unambiguous match to a single V gene segment. An earlier analysis of fewer than 650 of the donors classified V segments as functional when productive rearrangements were above 56.7% and as segregating when the standard deviation between donors was above 5%. A statistical classification framework was built to diagnose cytomegalovirus status from the catalog of TCR beta chain sequences. In a later analysis, V and J genes were assigned by comparing TCR nucleotide sequences against IMGT/GENE-DB human TR gene sequences. Using the TCRdist pipeline, a later analysis assigned CDR3 sequences along with most-parsimonious VDJ recombination scenarios. In a later analysis, each TCR beta chain was defined by its CDR3 amino acid sequence together with its V-gene family, and reads without a unique V-gene family were excluded. In a later analysis, 500 to 650 highly shared, low-generation-probability nucleotide sequences were removed to address suspected cross-contamination and a sequencing artifact. In a later analysis, a clonal expansion index was calculated for each public chain from normalized within-repertoire ranks of inferred template counts. In a later analysis, generation probabilities were computed with a VDJ recombination model fitted to out-of-frame rearrangements, and the resulting probabilities were checked against IGoR. Hypergeometric tests were used in a later analysis to score TCR-TCR, TCR-HLA and TCR-CMV co-occurrence, with a repertoire-size bias correction applied to the TCR pairs. To estimate false discovery rates, a later analysis permuted the HLA or CMV assignments 20 times. In a later analysis, co-occurring TCRs were grouped with DBSCAN, and TCRdist sequence similarity was added when clustering was performed within HLA-allele-positive subsets. For co-occurrence clustering, repertoires with fewer than 30,000 or more than 120,000 public chains were excluded, along with five or six repertoires with anomalous nucleotide sharing. In TCRdb, the immuneACCESS table is reduced to in-frame sequences with V and J assigned. These tables do not hold every clone; where another copy was compared, an unresolved V gene accounts for under half, and the others remain unexplained. For V, J and clone size, that table is used; D and trimming come from the DNA. The sample table contains hundreds of thousands of clones; only one count was recorded for about 77% of them. The top ten constitute 0.4% to 0.6% of the sample.

Regarding this clone: Its target antigen remains unknown. Base qualities are not at hand, and no much larger clone is one base apart.

The cohort consisted of some 730 healthy bone marrow donors. At the time of sampling, all cohort members were nominally healthy, though unrecorded immune exposures were likely present. The donor tested CMV seronegative and was one of the 352 seronegative cohort members. A peripheral blood sample was provided by each donor, and peripheral blood mononuclear cells were used for TCR beta sequencing. Genomic DNA extraction from the blood cell samples was performed with the Qiagen DNeasy Blood Extraction Kit. The chain is made from TRBV20-1 and TRBJ2-3, with an unclear D gene assignment. This TCR was recovered from a boy younger than 18 in good health and CMV-seronegative. Source material: PBMCs. The CDR3 protein is CSARDADTQYF. The DNA is TGCAGTGCTAGAGATGCGGATACGCAGTATTTT.